The 10 T cell receptor beta chains listed next were all sequenced from one sample in a study of identical twins. TCRdb itself ran the 5' RACE reads through MiXCR, one entry per CDR3 protein. Among hundreds of thousands of distinct CDR3 sequences listed, 6% to 8.5% were seen once. The same data also contributed to another study, on yellow fever vaccine responses in identical twins.

The sample taken for sequencing was CD8+ T cells sorted from blood. The origin of the receptors is a woman in her late teens or twenties in good health.

This clonotype has only a few counts. The chain employs TRBV20-1 and TRBJ1-6, with D hard to call. Germline CDR1 and CDR2: DFQATT and SNEGSKA (reference sequence). The ends were cut back, 4 bases at V and 5 bases at J, with 9 bases in the middle. This CDR3 has 13 amino acids. The CDR3 DNA is TGCAGTGCTATTGGCGGACATAATTCACCCCTCCACTTT. It translates to CSAIGGHNSPLHF.

Ten or more counts support this clonotype. The rearrangement links TRBV28 to TRBJ2-1, with a possible D match to TRBD2 (5 bases). V was pared by 6 bases and J by 0 bases, with 15 bases between. CDR1 and CDR2 (germline): MDHEN, SYDVKM. The CDR3 is 16 residues long. The CDR3 DNA follows: TGTGCCAGCAGCCCGTCTAGTGGGAGCTCCTACAATGAGCAGTTCTTC. Translated: CASSPSSGSSYNEQFF.

In this sample, this clonotype turned up a few times. The chain uses TRBV21-1 and TRBJ2-7; the table gives TRBD1 as D, unverified against the DNA. TRBV21-1 counts as a pseudogene. The CDR3 is made up of 14 amino acids. CDR3 loop: CAVQTWDSAYEQYV. In DNA, the CDR3 is TGTGCCGTCCAAACATGGGACAGTGCATACGAGCAGTACGTC.

This clonotype was detected only a few times. The chain couples TRBV6-2 or TRBV6-3 to TRBJ2-7; 7 bases align to TRBD2. CDR1 and CDR2 (germline): MNHEY, SVGEGT. This CDR3 region has 13 residues. The V segment lost 1 base and the J segment 4 bases; nucleotides outside the gene matches: 1. Written as DNA, the CDR3 is TGTGCCAGCAGTTACTGGCGGGGGTACGAGCAGTACTTC. Amino acids: CASSYWRGYEQYF.

This clonotype was found a few times. The chain links TRBV15 to TRBJ2-7, with D possibly called TRBD1 or TRBD2 (6 bases each). Deletions cut 3 bases from V and 9 bases from J, with 24 bases between. Germline V gene sequence: CDR1 LNHNV, CDR2 YYDKDF (reference sequence). The CDR3 spans 16 residues. CDR3: CATSSLRGTDETGQYF. As DNA, the CDR3 is TGTGCCACCAGCAGTTTGAGGGGGACTGACGAAACGGGGCAGTACTTC.

The J gene is TRBJ1-2, the V gene TRBV7-9; 8 nucleotides match TRBD1. J was trimmed by 5 bases and V by 5 bases; bases with no gene match: 10. The CDR3 loop spans 15 amino acids. Germline V lookup: CDR1 SEHNR, CDR2 FQNEAQ (reference sequence). This CDR3 is CASSHRDRWTYGYTF. CDR3 coding DNA: TGTGCCAGCAGCCACCGGGACAGGTGGACTTATGGCTACACCTTC.

A word on this clonotype: A much larger clone differs from this one at a single base, so this may be a read error. The genes are TRBV7-8 and TRBJ1-2; weak D call: TRBD1 (5 bases). The CDR3 totals 14 residues. Trimming shortened V by 5 bases and J by 6 bases, and 16 bases separated the two germline ends. CDR1 SGHVS and CDR2 FQNEAQ come from the germline V gene. The CDR3 here is CASSPLGVVNGYTF. The CDR3 bases are TGTGCCAGCAGCCCCCTAGGGGTGGTCAATGGCTACACCTTC. The full variable domain, completed using reference TRBV7-8 and TRBJ1-2, is GAGVSQSPRYKVAKRGQDVALRCDPISGHVSLFWYQQALGQGPEFLTYFQNEAQLDKSGLPSDRFFAERPEGSVSTLKIQRTQQEDSAVYLCASSPLGVVNGYTFGSGTRLTVV.

This clonotype came up many times. The chain carries TRBV6-2 or TRBV6-3 and TRBJ2-7; TRBD1 matches at 7 bases. CDR3 length: 15 residues. V shed 4 bases, J shed 5 bases, and the junction held 11 bases outside the gene matches. Looked up from germline, CDR1 is MNHEY and CDR2 is SVGEGT. This CDR3 reads CASSSPSDRDHEQYF. The CDR3 DNA reads as TGTGCCAGCAGTTCCCCTTCCGACAGGGACCACGAGCAGTACTTC.

The chain combines TRBV6-5 with TRBJ2-2, with D possibly TRBD2 on 7 matching bases. Deletions cut 2 bases from V and 7 bases from J, with 14 bases between. CDR3 length: 15 residues. The germline V gene has CDR1 MNHEY and CDR2 SVGAGI. The CDR3 nucleotides read TGTGCCAGCAGTTACCGTGCGGGGGCTGACGGGGAGCTGTTTTTT. This gives the protein CASSYRAGADGELFF.

This chain links TRBV20-1 with TRBJ2-7; TRBD1 or TRBD2 may be the D gene (6 bases each). The V gene lost 0 bases and the J gene lost 3 bases, with 15 bases spanning the gap. The CDR3 length is 15 residues. Germline assignment: CDR1 DFQATT and CDR2 SNEGSKA (reference sequence). The CDR3 loop is CSAREPRRGNYEQYF. CDR3 nucleotide sequence: TGCAGTGCTAGAGAACCCCGGAGGGGGAACTACGAGCAGTACTTC.